The TCR beta chain described here comes from a study of T cells in Graves' hyperthyroidism and ophthalmopathy. Turning to the study itself: Peripheral blood collection took place at initial diagnosis, before any treatment.

Germline CDR1 is MNHNS and CDR2 is SASEGT. Trimming removed 2 bases at V and 4 bases at J, with 9 bases between. The CDR3 extends over 13 amino acids. Amplified TCR beta CDR3 regions came from RNA transcripts. First-round RT-PCR targeting the TCR CDR3 was performed with the HTBI primer set. From the multiplex PCR reads, TCRdb called clonotypes with MiXCR, one entry per CDR3 protein. The sample lists some 560,000 distinct CDR3 sequences, 14% occurring once. The table lists this clonotype with many counts. Sequenced material: blood. The chain has TRBV6-1 and TRBJ2-7; weak D call: TRBD1 (6 bases). This receptor was obtained from a woman aged 40 to 55 with Graves' hyperthyroidism. CDR3 coding DNA: TGTGCCAGCAGTGAATTAAGGGGGTACGAGCAGTACTTC. Protein sequence: CASSELRGYEQYF.